Below, 32 T cell receptor beta chains from the same sample are listed, as sequenced in a study of blood T cell repertoires in COVID-19. The data were produced by immunoSEQ multiplex PCR, yet TCRdb's version contains in-frame clones alone and is incomplete. In the table there are 130,000 to 150,000 clones, around 87% of which are singletons. Material for sequencing was peripheral blood. These receptor sequences come from a man over 45 who had recovered from COVID-19.

This chain connects TRBV19 to TRBJ1-2, with 8 positions matching TRBD1. J lost 6 bases, V lost 4 bases, and 10 bases had no gene match. There are 15 residues in the CDR3. Germline loops: CDR1 LNHDA, CDR2 SQIVND (reference sequence). CDR3 residues: CASSTGQGGPHGYTF. CDR3 bases: TGTGCCAGTAGTACAGGACAGGGAGGACCGCATGGCTACACCTTC.

This chain connects TRBV18 to TRBJ1-1; no clear D gene. V lost 4 bases and J lost 3, with 9 bases in between. This CDR3 spans 13 amino acids. Germline V gives CDR1 KGHSH, CDR2 LQKENI. The CDR3 sequence is CASSQQSDTEAFF. The CDR3 DNA is TGTGCCAGCTCACAGCAATCGGACACTGAAGCTTTCTTT.

The chain uses TRBV25-1 and TRBJ1-1; 10 positions agree with TRBD1. The germline V gene has CDR1 MGHDK and CDR2 SYGVNS. Trimming cost V 3 bases and J 4 bases; bases outside gene matches: 5. This CDR3 comprises 15 residues. The CDR3 sequence is CASSESGTGVTEAFF. The CDR3 DNA is TGTGCCAGCAGTGAGTCCGGGACAGGGGTCACTGAAGCTTTCTTT.

The CDR3 DNA reads as TGTGCCAGCAGCCCAAGGGGGGGGGCCTACAATGAGCAGTTCTTC. Translation: CASSPRGGAYNEQFF. The chain employs TRBV11-2 and TRBJ2-1; a weak D match, TRBD2 (7 bases). In germline, CDR1 is SGHAT, CDR2 FQNNGV. V lost 5 bases, J lost 2 bases, and 13 bases lay in between. The CDR3 sequence is 15 residues long.

The V call is TRBV5-6, the J call TRBJ1-5; 9 nucleotides line up with TRBD1. After removal of 4 bases from V and 4 bases from J, the junction contained 3 bases not matched to a gene. The CDR3 totals 14 residues. Germline-derived CDR1 and CDR2 are SGHDT and YYEEEE. The CDR3 region has the DNA TGTGCCAGCAGCACAGGGGGCTGGAATCAGCCCCAGCATTTT. Amino acid sequence: CASSTGGWNQPQHF.

This clone was observed a handful of times. CDR3 region: CASSYRFGTDYTEAFF. As DNA, the CDR3 is TGTGCCAGCAGTTACCGCTTCGGGACAGACTACACTGAAGCTTTCTTT. This chain uses TRBV6-5 with TRBJ1-1; 7 nucleotides match TRBD1. After removal of 2 bases from V and 3 bases from J, the junction contained 9 bases not matched to a gene. The CDR3 is 16 residues long. The V gene's germline CDR1 is MNHEY and CDR2 SVGAGI.

The chain couples TRBV9 to TRBJ2-7; D is possibly TRBD1 (6 bases). Trimming took 2 bases from V and 3 from J, leaving 12 bases between them. The CDR3 contains 14 residues. Germline values: CDR1 SGDLS, CDR2 YYNGEE. CDR3 amino acids: CASSVESRGYEQYF. The CDR3 coding sequence is TGTGCCAGCAGCGTGGAGTCCAGGGGCTACGAGCAGTACTTC.

The chain is built from TRBV19 and TRBJ2-1; 11 bases match TRBD2. This CDR3 spans 16 amino acids. Germline V gene data show CDR1 as LNHDA and CDR2 as SQIVND (reference sequence). V shed 2 bases, J shed 6 bases, and the junction held 6 bases outside the gene matches. In nucleotides, the CDR3 is TGTGCCAGTAGTATACATTCGACTAGCGGGGTCAATGAGCAGTTCTTC. Translation gives CASSIHSTSGVNEQFF.

The chain employs TRBV7-9 and TRBJ2-7, with TRBD1 matching 10 bases. With 4 bases clipped from V and 3 bases from J, the junction kept 9 bases outside the gene matches. This CDR3 contains 16 residues. The germline CDR1 and CDR2 sequences are SEHNR and FQNEAQ (reference sequence). CDR3 DNA: TGTGCCAGCAGCTCCTACGGGACAGGGGAACACTACGAGCAGTACTTC. Its protein product is CASSSYGTGEHYEQYF.

This chain connects TRBV9 to TRBJ1-5; 7 bases agree with TRBD1. The V and J ends lost 0 bases and 3 bases, in that order; junction bases with no gene match: 6. CDR1 is SGDLS, CDR2 YYNGEE, per germline. This CDR3 spans 16 amino acids. The CDR3 spells CASSVGQGVINQPQHF. The CDR3, as DNA: TGTGCCAGCAGCGTAGGGCAGGGGGTGATCAATCAGCCCCAGCATTTT.

The rearrangement links TRBV7-8 to TRBJ2-7, with 7 bases matching TRBD1. Per the germline V gene, CDR1 is SGHVS and CDR2 is FQNEAQ. Trimming took 3 bases from V and 1 from J; bases not matched to a gene: 3. CDR3 size: 14 residues. CDR3 protein: CASSFGTASYEQYF. The CDR3 DNA sequence: TGTGCCAGCAGCTTCGGGACAGCATCCTACGAGCAGTACTTC.

This sequence joins TRBV5-5 and TRBJ2-1; possible D gene TRBD2, 5 bases. Trimming removed 0 bases at V and 8 bases at J, with 9 bases between. The germline V gene has CDR1 SGHKS and CDR2 YYEKEE (reference sequence). The CDR3 loop spans 13 amino acids. CDR3: CASSLGGLDEQFF. As DNA, the CDR3 is TGTGCCAGCAGCTTGGGAGGGTTGGATGAGCAGTTCTTC.

A single count supports this clone. V is TRBV11-3 and J is TRBJ1-6, with 7 bases fitting TRBD1. J was trimmed by 9 bases and V by 5 bases; bases with no gene match: 4. The CDR3 is 13 residues long. In germline, CDR1 is SGHNT, CDR2 YENEEA. CDR3 loop: CASSKGAVSPLHF. The CDR3 DNA reads as TGTGCCAGCAGCAAGGGGGCTGTTTCACCCCTCCACTTT.

V usage is TRBV25-1 and J usage is TRBJ1-4; 9 bases match TRBD1. CDR1 and CDR2 (germline): MGHDK, SYGVNS. With 7 bases clipped from V and 5 bases from J, the junction kept 2 bases outside the gene matches. The length of the CDR3 is 13 residues. The CDR3 region is CASMTGGNEKLFF. CDR3 DNA sequence: TGTGCCAGCATGACAGGGGGGAATGAAAAACTGTTTTTT.

The V gene is TRBV27, the J gene TRBJ1-6; 9 nucleotides match TRBD1. The CDR3 extends over 15 amino acids. CDR1 and CDR2 (germline): MNHEY, SMNVEV (reference sequence). V shed 6 bases, J shed 7 bases, and the junction held 7 bases outside the gene matches. CDR3 coding DNA: TGTGCCAGCAGCGACAGGGGGAAAATGAATTCACCCCTCCACTTT. Protein product: CASSDRGKMNSPLHF.

This clone showed up just once. V and J are TRBV6-5 and TRBJ1-2; possible D gene TRBD1, 5 bases. CDR1 is MNHEY, CDR2 SVGAGI, per germline. The CDR3 is 12 residues long. Trimming took 4 bases from V and 11 from J, leaving 14 bases between them. CDR3 protein: CASSSEPGRYTF. CDR3 DNA: TGTGCCAGCAGTTCCGAACCAGGGCGGTACACCTTC.

The chain recombines TRBV12-3 or TRBV12-4 with TRBJ2-1, with D unclear. The CDR3 consists of 11 residues. Between the trimmed V and J ends, which lost 4 bases and 6 bases, there was a span of 4 bases. The CDR3 DNA reads as TGTGCCAGCAGTTCTTTCAATGAGCAGTTCTTC. This codes for CASSSFNEQFF.

The chain links TRBV6-2 or TRBV6-3 to TRBJ1-2; no firm D call. Per germline, CDR1 MNHEY and CDR2 SVGEGT. Trimming pared 4 bases from V and 2 bases from J, leaving 14 bases between. CDR3 length equals 15 residues. The CDR3 nucleotides are TGTGCCAGCAGTTTCTGGCAGACTTTAAACTATGGCTACACCTTC. Its protein product is CASSFWQTLNYGYTF.

The J gene is TRBJ1-1, the V gene TRBV6-1; possible D gene TRBD1, 5 bases. Germline CDR1 MNHNS, CDR2 SASEGT. V gave up 2 bases and J gave up 10 bases, with 14 bases separating them. The length of the CDR3 is 13 residues. The CDR3 loop reads CASSENQGLGAFF. In DNA form, the CDR3 reads TGTGCCAGCAGTGAAAACCAGGGTCTAGGAGCTTTCTTT.

This clone was found a few times. J is TRBJ1-1 and V is TRBV4-2, with 9 bases lining up with TRBD1. This CDR3 is 14 amino acids long. Germline CDR1 LGHNA, CDR2 YNFKEQ. V trimming: 3 bases; J trimming: 6 bases; junction bases outside the gene matches: 5. CDR3 bases: TGTGCCAGCAGCCAGCCACAGGGGGCGGCTGAAGCTTTCTTT. This codes for CASSQPQGAAEAFF.

This chain links TRBV5-1 with TRBJ2-3; a weak D match, TRBD2 (6 bases). The CDR3 is made up of 16 amino acids. Germline-derived CDR1 and CDR2 are SGHRS and YFSETQ. V lost 1 base to trimming and J lost 0 bases, with 12 bases between them. CDR3 bases: TGCGCCAGCAGCTTGTTAAGTGGGACTAGCACAGATACGCAGTATTTT. This encodes CASSLLSGTSTDTQYF.

V usage is TRBV12-2 and J usage is TRBJ2-4; TRBD1, the table's D call, lacks a check against the DNA. TRBV12-2 represents a pseudogene. This CDR3 region has 18 residues. In DNA, the CDR3 is TGTGCAAGTCGCTTTAGAAAACCCCCGACAGTTGGCAAAAACATTCAGTACTTC. Translating it yields CASRFRKPPTVGKNIQYF.

This clone occurred a few times. V gene TRBV19 combines with J gene TRBJ1-5; D possibly corresponds to TRBD1 (6 bases). Germline values: CDR1 LNHDA, CDR2 SQIVND (reference sequence). V lost 3 bases to trimming and J lost 3 bases, with 12 bases between them. There are 15 residues in the CDR3. In DNA, the CDR3 is TGTGCCAGTAGTATCGGACAGTCCGTCAATCAGCCCCAGCATTTT. Residues: CASSIGQSVNQPQHF.

This clone was observed a single time. This rearrangement joins TRBV10-1 to TRBJ2-7; TRBD2 agrees at 7 bases. The CDR3 has 15 residues. V dropped 2 bases and J dropped 0; count of bases not matched to a gene: 4. Looked up from germline, CDR1 is WNHNN and CDR2 is SYGVQD (reference sequence). CDR3 coding DNA: TGCGCCAGCAGTGAGGGACTAGGTCCCTCCTACGAGCAGTACTTC. Its protein is CASSEGLGPSYEQYF.

This clone was observed a few times. The chain recombines TRBV24-1 with TRBJ1-5, with D possibly TRBD1 on 5 matching bases. The length of the CDR3 is 13 residues. The germline V gene has CDR1 KGHDR and CDR2 SFDVKD. V was trimmed by 4 bases and J by 6 bases, leaving 9 bases between them. DNA of the CDR3: TGTGCCACCAGTGAGGGAGGGGCTCAGCCCCAGCATTTT. This gives the protein CATSEGGAQPQHF.

The V and J genes are TRBV27 and TRBJ1-2; D is undetermined. This CDR3 spans 14 amino acids. Germline-derived CDR1 and CDR2 are MNHEY and SMNVEV (reference sequence). V was trimmed by 6 bases and J by 0 bases, leaving 11 bases between them. The CDR3 region is CASRPGPANYGYTF. The CDR3 DNA follows: TGTGCCAGCAGGCCAGGCCCAGCTAACTATGGCTACACCTTC.

The chain joins TRBV5-1 to TRBJ1-1; no definite D call. Deletions cut 0 bases from V and 1 base from J, with 7 bases between. CDR1 SGHRS and CDR2 YFSETQ come from the germline V gene. This CDR3 has 14 residues. The CDR3 is CASSLVGENTEAFF. The CDR3 region has the DNA TGCGCCAGCAGCTTGGTCGGGGAGAACACTGAAGCTTTCTTT. Based on the CDR3 plus reference TRBV5-1 and TRBJ1-1, the full variable domain is KAGVTQTPRYLIKTRGQQVTLSCSPISGHRSVSWYQQTPGQGLQFLFEYFSETQRNKGNFPGRFSGRQFSNSRSEMNVSTLELGDSALYLCASSLVGENTEAFFGQGTRLTVV.

This rearrangement joins TRBV3-1 (or the pseudogene TRBV3-2) to TRBJ2-2, with 10 bases that match TRBD1. The trim removed 4 bases at V and 5 bases at J, leaving 4 bases unmatched. In germline, CDR1 is LGHDT, CDR2 YNNKEL (reference sequence). CDR3 length: 15 residues. CDR3 DNA sequence: TGTGCCAGCAGCCTTGGGGGACAGGGGACCGGGGAGCTGTTTTTT. It encodes CASSLGGQGTGELFF.

V and J are TRBV27 and TRBJ1-2; TRBD1 matches 12 bases. The CDR3 spans 15 residues. J gave up 2 bases and V 3 bases, and 1 base lay outside the gene matches. The germline CDR1 and CDR2 sequences are MNHEY and SMNVEV (reference sequence). CDR3 region: CASSLGTGGNYGYTF. The CDR3 DNA follows: TGTGCCAGCAGTTTGGGGACAGGGGGCAACTATGGCTACACCTTC.

The chain uses TRBV18 and TRBJ1-4, with D uncertain. V gave up 0 bases and J gave up 7 bases, with 15 bases separating them. There are 16 residues in the CDR3. Germline V gene data show CDR1 as KGHSH and CDR2 as LQKENI. Written as DNA, the CDR3 is TGTGCCAGCTCACCACCCTTGCGGGGAGAAGGTGAAAAACTGTTTTTT. It translates to CASSPPLRGEGEKLFF.

The table lists this clone with a few counts. The rearrangement links TRBV6-2 or TRBV6-3 to TRBJ1-1; D possibly corresponds to TRBD1 (5 bases). Per germline, CDR1 MNHEY and CDR2 SVGEGT. V was shortened by 3 bases and J by 0 bases, with 8 bases between the two germline ends. This CDR3 comprises 14 residues. The CDR3 DNA is TGTGCCAGCAGTTATACAGGAATGAACACTGAAGCTTTCTTT. This codes for CASSYTGMNTEAFF.

The chain recombines TRBV11-2 with TRBJ2-3; 7 bases match TRBD1. From germline, CDR1 is SGHAT and CDR2 FQNNGV. J was trimmed by 2 bases and V by 1 base; bases with no gene match: 9. CDR3 length equals 17 residues. The DNA of the CDR3 is TGTGCCAGCAGCTTAGTTTTGGGACAGACGACCACAGATACGCAGTATTTT. Protein: CASSLVLGQTTTDTQYF.